The 20 T cell receptor beta chains below come from one sample, sequenced in a study of T cell responses to AZD1222 COVID-19 vaccine. TCRdb's copy holds only in-frame clones and misses some; the assay was immunoSEQ multiplex PCR. This table has about 82,000 clones, approximately 90% appearing once. The sequenced sample was peripheral blood, obtained on day 0 of AZD1222 vaccination. The receptor source for this set is an adult in good health.

J is TRBJ1-6 and V is TRBV5-6; D uncertain. The CDR3 totals 14 residues. In germline, CDR1 is SGHDT, CDR2 YYEEEE. V was shortened by 4 bases and J by 5 bases, with 10 bases between the two germline ends. CDR3 amino acids: CASSPTLNNSPLHF. CDR3 coding DNA: TGTGCCAGCAGCCCGACTCTGAATAATTCACCCCTCCACTTT.

The chain combines TRBV3-1 (or the pseudogene TRBV3-2) with TRBJ1-3; D is undetermined. The CDR3 has 14 amino acids. Looked up from germline, CDR1 is LGHDT and CDR2 is YNNKEL (reference sequence). Trimming cost V 2 bases and J 1 base, with 6 bases left between them. The CDR3 protein is CASSQRGSGNTIYF. The CDR3 bases are TGTGCCAGCAGCCAACGAGGTTCTGGAAACACCATATATTTT.

This sequence joins TRBV7-9 and TRBJ2-2, with 13 nucleotides matching TRBD2. The CDR3 consists of 15 residues. Germline V gene lookup returns CDR1 SEHNR and CDR2 FQNEAQ (reference sequence). The CDR3 coding sequence is TGTGCGGGACAGGGACTAGCGGGACCCACCGGGGAGCTGTTTTTT. It yields the protein CAGQGLAGPTGELFF.

The V call is TRBV3-1 (or the pseudogene TRBV3-2), the J call TRBJ1-5; D perhaps matches TRBD1 (5 bases). V lost 3 bases to trimming and J lost 7 bases, with 13 bases between them. This CDR3 is built from 14 residues. The germline gives CDR1 LGHDT, CDR2 YNNKEL (reference sequence). CDR3 nucleotide sequence: TGTGCCAGCAGCCACTCAGGGCCGGGACAGCCCCAGCATTTT. The encoded protein is CASSHSGPGQPQHF.

The chain links TRBV12-3 or TRBV12-4 to TRBJ1-4; D perhaps matches TRBD1 (6 bases). Trimming left V 5 bases short and J 8 bases short, with 9 bases between. CDR3 length equals 12 residues. The CDR3: CASSRRGEKLFF. As DNA, the CDR3 is TGTGCCAGCAGTCGGAGGGGGGAAAAACTGTTTTTT.

The gene calls are TRBV7-3 and TRBJ1-2; TRBD1 matches at 9 bases. The CDR3 is 16 residues long. V gave up 1 base and J gave up 4 bases; unmatched junction bases: 7. Per germline, CDR1 SGHTA and CDR2 FQGTGA. CDR3 coding DNA: TGTGCCAGCAGCTTAAAGGCCGGGACAGGGTTCTATGGCTACACCTTC. This codes for CASSLKAGTGFYGYTF.

The chain joins TRBV4-1 to TRBJ2-1; a possible D gene is TRBD2 (6 bases). The V end was cut by 3 bases, the J end by 3 bases, with 12 bases between. Germline CDR1 and CDR2: MGHRA and YSYEKL. This CDR3 region has 15 residues. CDR3 nucleotides: TGCGCCAGCAGCCAGACTGAGCGGGTCTACAATGAGCAGTTCTTC. Translation gives CASSQTERVYNEQFF.

The V and J genes are TRBV7-2 and TRBJ1-1; D gene ambiguous. The germline V and J ends were trimmed by 5 bases and 4 bases, with 11 bases remaining between them. Germline V gene data show CDR1 as SGHTA and CDR2 as FQGNSA. This CDR3 has 13 amino acids. CDR3 DNA: TGTGCCAGCAGCCTAACACGAGGCACTGAAGCTTTCTTT. It is translated as CASSLTRGTEAFF.

The chain is built from TRBV10-3 and TRBJ1-2, with D perhaps matching TRBD1 (5 bases). CDR3 size: 14 residues. The V gene's germline CDR1 is ENHRY and CDR2 SYGVKD. The V end lost 3 bases, the J end lost 8 bases, and 16 bases lay between the germline ends. The CDR3 loop is CAISESSRVEGYTF. DNA for the CDR3: TGTGCCATCAGTGAATCGAGCAGGGTGGAAGGCTACACCTTC.

V gene TRBV11-3 combines with J gene TRBJ2-1; a weak D match, TRBD2 (5 bases). The germline V gene has CDR1 SGHNT and CDR2 YENEEA. The V gene lost 0 bases and the J gene lost 5 bases, with 11 bases spanning the gap. This CDR3 region has 15 residues. The CDR3 DNA sequence: TGTGCCAGCAGCTTAGAAAGCGGAGGAAACAATGAGCAGTTCTTC. Protein product: CASSLESGGNNEQFF.

The V and J genes are TRBV18 and TRBJ1-1, with D possibly being TRBD1 (5 bases). This CDR3 has 13 amino acids. CDR1 is KGHSH and CDR2 is LQKENI in the germline V gene. V was cut by 3 bases and J by 3 bases, with 8 bases left in between. The CDR3 sequence: CASSPMGDTEAFF. DNA of the CDR3: TGTGCCAGCTCACCCATGGGGGACACTGAAGCTTTCTTT.

This sequence joins TRBV5-1 and TRBJ1-4, with TRBD1 as a possible D gene (6 bases). Between the trimmed V and J ends, which lost 1 base and 8 bases, there was a span of 12 bases. The CDR3 runs to 14 residues. The germline CDR1 and CDR2 sequences are SGHRS and YFSETQ. Here the CDR3 DNA reads TGCGCCAGCAGCTTGAAACAGGGCTTCGAAAAACTGTTTTTT. This translates into CASSLKQGFEKLFF.

The chain employs TRBV7-2 and TRBJ2-3; 9 nucleotides match TRBD2. V shed 5 bases, J shed 4 bases, and the junction held 7 bases outside the gene matches. CDR1 SGHTA and CDR2 FQGNSA come from the germline V gene. There are 15 residues in the CDR3. The CDR3 reads CASSQPGLASDTQYF. CDR3 coding DNA: TGTGCCAGCAGCCAACCGGGACTAGCATCAGATACGCAGTATTTT.

The V gene is TRBV6-5, the J gene TRBJ1-1; tentatively, D is TRBD1 (6 bases). The germline CDR1 and CDR2 sequences are MNHEY and SVGAGI. The V gene lost 6 bases and the J gene lost 1 base, with 9 bases spanning the gap. The CDR3 has 13 residues. The CDR3 coding sequence is TGTGCCAGCAGGAGGGGGGCGAACACTGAAGCTTTCTTT. The encoded protein is CASRRGANTEAFF.

The chain employs TRBV28 and TRBJ1-5; 8 bases fit TRBD1. This CDR3 comprises 15 residues. Germline lookup yields CDR1 MDHEN and CDR2 SYDVKM. The junction had 9 bases not matched to a gene; V was cut back by 6 bases and J by 5 bases. The CDR3 spells CASSALDRDDQPQHF. For the CDR3, the DNA is TGTGCCAGCAGCGCTTTGGACAGGGATGATCAGCCCCAGCATTTT.

The chain recombines TRBV19 with TRBJ1-2; D remains unclear. CDR1 LNHDA and CDR2 SQIVND come from the germline V gene (reference sequence). Trimming pared 0 bases from V and 2 bases from J, leaving 10 bases between. The CDR3 consists of 15 residues. CDR3 sequence reads: CASSIDLGGNYGYTF. The CDR3 region has the DNA TGTGCCAGTAGTATAGATCTAGGAGGGAACTATGGCTACACCTTC.

The V gene is TRBV19, the J gene TRBJ2-3, with TRBD2 matching 13 bases. The J segment lost 3 bases and the V segment lost 4 bases, leaving 4 bases of the junction unmatched. The CDR3 loop spans 16 amino acids. Germline CDR1 LNHDA, CDR2 SQIVND (reference sequence). The CDR3 coding sequence is TGTGCCAGTAGTACCGGGACTAGCGGGGTTACAGATACGCAGTATTTT. This codes for CASSTGTSGVTDTQYF.

The J gene is TRBJ1-1, the V gene TRBV28; D possibly corresponds to TRBD1 (5 bases). The V gene lost 11 bases and the J gene lost 0 bases, with 13 bases spanning the gap. Germline-derived CDR1 and CDR2 are MDHEN and SYDVKM. There are 13 residues in the CDR3. DNA of the CDR3: TGTGCCCTTCAGGGCACCATGAACACTGAAGCTTTCTTT. Translating it yields CALQGTMNTEAFF.

The chain combines TRBV7-2 with TRBJ2-2; D is unresolved. The germline CDR1 and CDR2 sequences are SGHTA and FQGNSA. Trimming left V 0 bases short and J 7 bases short, with 9 bases between. There are 14 residues in the CDR3. The CDR3, as DNA: TGTGCCAGCAGCTTAGCAAGAGGAAGCGGGGAGCTGTTTTTT. It yields the protein CASSLARGSGELFF.

The CDR3 sequence is CASSYGRGLWTGELFF. DNA for the CDR3: TGTGCCAGCAGTTACGGCAGGGGGCTGTGGACCGGGGAGCTGTTTTTT. The chain carries TRBV6-2 or TRBV6-3 and TRBJ2-2, with TRBD1 identical over 8 bases. This CDR3 has 16 residues. J was trimmed by 5 bases and V by 2 bases; bases with no gene match: 7. Germline-derived CDR1 and CDR2 are MNHEY and SVGEGT.